This TCR beta chain was sequenced for a study of T cell responses to AZD1222 COVID-19 vaccine. For the study at large: Samples with a second dose at about 4 or about 12 weeks were pooled together.

The V gene's germline CDR1 is SGHNT and CDR2 YYREEE (reference sequence). CDR3 length equals 16 residues. V trimming: 4 bases; J trimming: 4 bases; junction bases outside the gene matches: 5. A word on this clone: Its antigen is still unknown.

TCRdb's table, derived via immunoSEQ multiplex PCR, lists solely in-frame clones and lacks some. The table includes approximately 110,000 clones, about 90% detected once. Study-wide results and caveats: In all cases, repertoires were sampled only after the peak T cell response.

The specimen was peripheral blood, collected on day 0 of AZD1222 vaccination. This clonotype originated in an adult in good health. The genes are TRBV5-4 and TRBJ2-2, with TRBD1 identical over 12 bases. The CDR3 loop reads CASSRGTGGSTGELFF. CDR3 nucleotides: TGTGCCAGCAGCCGAGGGACAGGGGGCAGCACCGGGGAGCTGTTTTTT. The full variable domain, completed using reference TRBV5-4 and TRBJ2-2, is ETGVTQSPTHLIKTRGQQVTLRCSSQSGHNTVSWYQQALGQGPQFIFQYYREEENGRGNFPPRFSGLQFPNYSSELNVNALELDDSALYLCASSRGTGGSTGELFFGEGSRLTVL.